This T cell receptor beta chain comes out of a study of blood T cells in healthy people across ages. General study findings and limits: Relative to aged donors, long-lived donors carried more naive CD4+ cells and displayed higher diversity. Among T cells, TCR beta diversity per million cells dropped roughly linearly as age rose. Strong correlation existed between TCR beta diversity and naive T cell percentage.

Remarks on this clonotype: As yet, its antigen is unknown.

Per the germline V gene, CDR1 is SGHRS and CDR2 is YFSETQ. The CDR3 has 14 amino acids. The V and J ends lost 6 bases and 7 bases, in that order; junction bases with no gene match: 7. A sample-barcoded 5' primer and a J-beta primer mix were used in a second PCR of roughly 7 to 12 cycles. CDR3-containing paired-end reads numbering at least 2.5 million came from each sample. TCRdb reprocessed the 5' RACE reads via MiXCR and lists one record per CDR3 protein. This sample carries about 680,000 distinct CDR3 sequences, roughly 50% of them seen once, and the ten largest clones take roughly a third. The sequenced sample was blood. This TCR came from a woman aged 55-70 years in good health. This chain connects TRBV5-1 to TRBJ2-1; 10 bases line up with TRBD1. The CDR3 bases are TGCGCCAGCACCGGGACAGGGGAGCCTAATGAGCAGTTCTTC. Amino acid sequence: CASTGTGEPNEQFF. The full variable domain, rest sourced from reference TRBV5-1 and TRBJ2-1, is KAGVTQTPRYLIKTRGQQVTLSCSPISGHRSVSWYQQTPGQGLQFLFEYFSETQRNKGNFPGRFSGRQFSNSRSEMNVSTLELGDSALYLCASTGTGEPNEQFFGPGTRLTVL.